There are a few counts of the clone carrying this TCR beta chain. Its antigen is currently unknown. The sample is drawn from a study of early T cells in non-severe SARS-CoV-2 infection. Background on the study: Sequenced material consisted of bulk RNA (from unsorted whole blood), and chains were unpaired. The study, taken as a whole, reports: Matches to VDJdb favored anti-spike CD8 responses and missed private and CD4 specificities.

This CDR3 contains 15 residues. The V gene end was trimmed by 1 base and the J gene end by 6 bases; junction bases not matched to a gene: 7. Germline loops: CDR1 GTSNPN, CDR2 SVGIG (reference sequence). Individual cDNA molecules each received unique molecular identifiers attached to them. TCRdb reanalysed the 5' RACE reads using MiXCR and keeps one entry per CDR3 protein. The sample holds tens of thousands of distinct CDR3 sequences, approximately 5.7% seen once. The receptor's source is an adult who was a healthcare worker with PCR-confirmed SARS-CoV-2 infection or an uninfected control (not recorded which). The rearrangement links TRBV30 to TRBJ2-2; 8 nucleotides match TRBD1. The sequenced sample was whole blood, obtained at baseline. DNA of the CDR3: TGTGCCTGGAGTGGCGGCAGGGGGCGCGCCGGGGAGCTGTTTTTT. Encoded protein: CAWSGGRGRAGELFF.